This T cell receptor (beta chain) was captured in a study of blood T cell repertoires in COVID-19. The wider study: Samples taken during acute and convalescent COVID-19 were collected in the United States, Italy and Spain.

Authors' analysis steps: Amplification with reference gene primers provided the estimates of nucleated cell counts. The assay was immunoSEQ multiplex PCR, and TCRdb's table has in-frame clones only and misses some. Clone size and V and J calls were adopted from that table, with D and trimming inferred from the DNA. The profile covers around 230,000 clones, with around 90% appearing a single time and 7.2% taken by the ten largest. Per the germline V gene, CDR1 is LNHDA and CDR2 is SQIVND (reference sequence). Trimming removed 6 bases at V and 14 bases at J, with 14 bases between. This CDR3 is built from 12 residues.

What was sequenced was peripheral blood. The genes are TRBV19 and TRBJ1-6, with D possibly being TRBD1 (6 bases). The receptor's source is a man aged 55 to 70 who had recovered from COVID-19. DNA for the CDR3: TGTGCCAGTAGCGGGACACTCCAATCCCTCCACTTT. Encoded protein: CASSGTLQSLHF.